This TCR beta chain originates from a study of Ad26.COV2.S vaccination and SARS-CoV-2 variants. Whole-study findings and limits: Vaccinated individuals (as opposed to placebo recipients) had higher spike-specific TCR breadth. Whether participants received vaccine or placebo, their non-spike TCR breadth was similar.

Treatment denoted: around 19 received Ad26.COV2.S at low or high dose, single or two shots; about five received placebo; per-sample allocation not given. Sample collection was performed on day 63 after the first vaccine or placebo injection. Wuhan-strain spike was delivered by a replication-incompetent Ad26 vector. The method was immunoSEQ multiplex PCR; TCRdb's version includes in-frame clones alone and lacks a portion of them. This sample has 350,000 to 450,000 clones, with around 91% found just once. On this clone itself: The antigen is unknown.

The germline V gene has CDR1 SGHDN and CDR2 FVKESK. Trimming removed 0 bases from V and 2 bases from J; junction bases left unmatched: 5. CDR3 length: 16 residues. This sequence was found in a person between 18 and 65 years old who received the Ad26.COV2.S COVID-19 vaccine or a placebo. Sequenced here: peripheral blood, sampled in a trial of Ad26.COV2.S vaccine versus placebo. The genes are TRBV14 and TRBJ2-3; 7 nucleotides match TRBD2. The CDR3 is CASSQDWRDYTDTQYF. For the CDR3, the DNA is TGTGCCAGCAGCCAAGATTGGCGGGACTACACAGATACGCAGTATTTT. Full variable domain (missing parts from reference TRBV14 and TRBJ2-3): EAGVTQFPSHSVIEKGQTVTLRCDPISGHDNLYWYRRVMGKEIKFLLHFVKESKQDESGMPNNRFLAERTGGTYSTLKVQPAELEDSGVYFCASSQDWRDYTDTQYFGPGTRLTVL.